One sample yielded the 19 T cell receptor beta chains listed below, sequenced in a study of blood T cell repertoires in COVID-19. TCRdb keeps only in-frame clones here, not all; method: immunoSEQ multiplex PCR. The data contain about 140,000 clones, just under 90% of them singletons. What was sequenced was peripheral blood. The source is a woman older than 75 with acute or convalescent COVID-19.

This sequence joins TRBV4-1 and TRBJ2-5; D is possibly TRBD1 (6 bases). The CDR3 extends over 17 amino acids. Germline-derived CDR1 and CDR2 are MGHRA and YSYEKL. Trimming left V 2 bases short and J 2 bases short, with 18 bases between. The CDR3 DNA reads TGCGCCAGCAGCCAATCCACAGGGTACGGGGATCAAGAGACCCAGTACTTC. Translating gives CASSQSTGYGDQETQYF.

The chain recombines TRBV19 with TRBJ2-5; TRBD2 agrees at 9 bases. V was pared by 6 bases and J by 1 base, with 6 bases of the junction left unmatched. Germline V gene lookup returns CDR1 LNHDA and CDR2 SQIVND (reference sequence). The CDR3 covers 15 residues. CDR3 protein: CASSRGGAGQETQYF. In nucleotides, the CDR3 is TGTGCCAGTAGCCGCGGGGGGGCGGGCCAAGAGACCCAGTACTTC.

The chain recombines TRBV15 with TRBJ1-2; TRBD1 matches at 9 bases. The CDR3 runs to 14 residues. From germline, CDR1 is LNHNV and CDR2 YYDKDF (reference sequence). J gave up 6 bases and V 5 bases, and 7 bases lay outside the gene matches. The CDR3 protein is CATSRVQGADGYTF. CDR3 coding DNA: TGTGCCACCAGCCGAGTACAGGGGGCGGATGGCTACACCTTC. Variable domain in full (rest from reference TRBV15 and TRBJ1-2): DAMVIQNPRYQVTQFGKPVTLSCSQTLNHNVMYWYQQKSSQAPKLLFHYYDKDFNNEADTPDNFQSRRPNTSFCFLDIRSPGLGDTAMYLCATSRVQGADGYTFGSGTRLTVV.

The gene calls are TRBV5-1 and TRBJ2-3; 11 bases are a match to TRBD2. The CDR3 extends over 16 amino acids. The germline V gene encodes CDR1 SGHRS and CDR2 YFSETQ. V was clipped by 4 bases and J by 7 bases; unmatched bases: 11. CDR3 bases: TGCGCCAGCAGCCCCGAGGCTAGCGGGGGGCCCTATACGCAGTATTTT. Its translation is CASSPEASGGPYTQYF.

The rearrangement uses TRBV6-5 and TRBJ2-3; 10 positions match TRBD2. With 6 bases clipped from V and 5 bases from J, the junction kept 5 bases outside the gene matches. Germline V CDR1 and CDR2: MNHEY, SVGAGI. The CDR3 runs 14 residues. DNA of the CDR3: TGTGCCAGCAGGAGCGGGGGGGCCAAAGATACGCAGTATTTT. Its translation is CASRSGGAKDTQYF.

This chain joins TRBV5-8 and TRBJ1-6, with 11 bases aligning to TRBD1. The J segment lost 10 bases and the V segment lost 2 bases, leaving 2 bases of the junction unmatched. The germline V gene has CDR1 SGHTS and CDR2 YDEGEE. CDR3 length: 14 amino acids. CDR3 amino acids: CASSLGTGGSPLHF. CDR3 in DNA: TGTGCCAGCAGCTTAGGGACAGGGGGATCACCCCTCCACTTT.

This rearrangement joins TRBV18 to TRBJ2-7; maybe TRBD1 (6 bases). Germline V CDR1 and CDR2: KGHSH, LQKENI. CDR3 length: 15 residues. V lost 3 bases and J lost 0, with 12 bases in between. For the CDR3, the DNA is TGTGCCAGCTCACCCGGGACAAAGAGCTCCTACGAGCAGTACTTC. It encodes CASSPGTKSSYEQYF.

Remarks on this clone: One end of the junction is discordant with germline, which a read error may explain. This rearrangement joins TRBV2 to TRBJ1-2; a possible D gene is TRBD1 (6 bases). CDR1 is SNHLY and CDR2 is FYNNEI in the germline V gene. The CDR3 totals 15 residues. CDR3 sequence (DNA): TGTGCCAGCAGTCTCAGCGGACCGACAGGTTTAGGTTTTCATTTC. This codes for CASSLSGPTGLGFHF.

The J gene is TRBJ1-2, the V gene TRBV18, with TRBD1 identical over 7 bases. The CDR3 length is 14 residues. The V gene's germline CDR1 is KGHSH and CDR2 LQKENI. V trimming: 9 bases; J trimming: 8 bases; junction bases outside the gene matches: 15. The DNA of the CDR3 is TGTGCCAGGGCCGACAGGGATGCTATAGAAGGCTACACCTTC. Translating it yields CARADRDAIEGYTF.

The chain couples TRBV29-1 to TRBJ1-1; D unclear. CDR1 and CDR2 (germline): SQVTM, ANQGSEA. V lost 3 bases and J 0 bases, leaving 8 bases between the germline ends. The CDR3 extends over 13 amino acids. In DNA form, the CDR3 reads TGCAGCGTTGAGAGGCTGTTGAACACTGAAGCTTTCTTT. This codes for CSVERLLNTEAFF.

There are a few counts of this clone. The same CDR3 also results from other DNA sequences found in this sample. This chain joins TRBV5-1 and TRBJ1-4; TRBD1 is a possible D gene (5 bases). The germline gives CDR1 SGHRS, CDR2 YFSETQ. The V end lost 0 bases, the J end lost 8 bases, and 11 bases lay between the germline ends. The CDR3 contains 14 residues. The CDR3: CASSLVGAGEKLFF. The CDR3 coding sequence is TGCGCCAGCAGCTTGGTTGGGGCCGGGGAAAAACTGTTTTTT.

This clone occurred once. The chain links TRBV30 to TRBJ2-1; tentatively, D is TRBD2 (6 bases). V was shortened by 4 bases and J by 5 bases, with 9 bases between the two germline ends. Germline V gene data show CDR1 as GTSNPN and CDR2 as SVGIG (reference sequence). The CDR3 totals 12 residues. CDR3 protein: CAWTGDDNEQFF. The CDR3 DNA reads as TGTGCCTGGACGGGGGATGACAATGAGCAGTTCTTC.

This sequence joins TRBV9 and TRBJ2-1; 10 bases map to TRBD2. After removal of 0 bases from V and 4 bases from J, the junction contained 4 bases not matched to a gene. Germline CDR1 and CDR2: SGDLS and YYNGEE. The CDR3 has 16 amino acids. The CDR3: CASSVAGSGGYNEQFF. CDR3 nucleotide sequence: TGTGCCAGCAGCGTAGCGGGTAGCGGGGGGTACAATGAGCAGTTCTTC.

The rearrangement uses TRBV7-2 and TRBJ1-5; the match to TRBD1 covers 9 bases. Germline V gives CDR1 SGHTA, CDR2 FQGNSA. The CDR3 is 16 residues long. V trimming: 1 base; J trimming: 7 bases; junction bases outside the gene matches: 8. This CDR3 reads CASSLGPGTGMQPQHF. DNA of the CDR3: TGTGCCAGCAGCTTAGGACCGGGGACAGGGATGCAGCCCCAGCATTTT.

J is TRBJ1-2 and V is TRBV11-2; the D gene is possibly TRBD1 (5 bases). The V gene's germline CDR1 is SGHAT and CDR2 FQNNGV. This CDR3 has 13 amino acids. Between the trimmed V and J ends, which lost 6 bases and 8 bases, there was a span of 16 bases. The CDR3 spells CASRRTGGGGYTF. The CDR3 DNA follows: TGTGCCAGCAGACGTACCGGGGGGGGAGGCTACACCTTC.

CDR3 amino acids: CASSIIRTGNQPQHF. CDR3 sequence (DNA): TGTGCCAGTAGTATCATTAGGACGGGAAATCAGCCCCAGCATTTT. The chain links TRBV19 to TRBJ1-5; D is unclear. Looked up from germline, CDR1 is LNHDA and CDR2 is SQIVND (reference sequence). Trimming stripped 3 bases from V and 4 bases from J, with 13 bases between. The CDR3 is 15 residues long.

The V gene is TRBV6-2 or TRBV6-3, the J gene TRBJ1-1; 8 nucleotides align to TRBD1. Germline-derived CDR1 and CDR2 are MNHEY and SVGEGT. Unmatched junction bases numbered 2, after V lost 0 bases and J lost 5 bases. The CDR3 is 14 amino acids. The CDR3: CASSYSQGATEAFF. CDR3 DNA sequence: TGTGCCAGCAGTTACTCTCAGGGGGCAACTGAAGCTTTCTTT.

CDR3 sequence (DNA): TGTGCCACCAGCATGACAGGGGGCGTTACTGAAGCTTTCTTT. It is translated as CATSMTGGVTEAFF. The chain employs TRBV15 and TRBJ1-1; 10 nucleotides align to TRBD1. The CDR3 extends over 14 amino acids. V was pared by 4 bases and J by 5 bases, with 4 bases of the junction left unmatched. Germline CDR1 reads LNHNV; CDR2 reads YYDKDF (reference sequence).

The genes are TRBV18 and TRBJ1-2; TRBD1 is a possible D gene (6 bases). The germline gives CDR1 KGHSH, CDR2 LQKENI. This CDR3 spans 19 amino acids. The V end was cut by 1 base, the J end by 2 bases, with 23 bases between. In nucleotides, the CDR3 is TGTGCCAGCTCACCACGCCTTACCCCCGTCCAGGGGCAGAACTATGGCTACACCTTC. It translates to CASSPRLTPVQGQNYGYTF.